Given below is one T cell receptor beta chain in context. Its antigen is not identified. This CDR3 comprises 16 residues. The V and J ends lost 4 bases and 7 bases, in that order; junction bases with no gene match: 12. CDR1 and CDR2 (germline): SGDLS, YYNGEE. Every patient relapsed after autologous stem cell transplantation, and brentuximab vedotin exposure varied. These data belong to a study of PD-1 blockade in classical Hodgkin lymphoma. The table came from immunoSEQ multiplex PCR; TCRdb's copy has only in-frame clones and leaves some out. The sample holds under 95,000 clones, about 92% seen once. Findings and limits, study-wide: Significantly greater TCR diversity emerged by C4D1 in CD4+ cells but not CD8+ cells. Patients newly diagnosed and complete responders had comparable baseline diversity. Exclusion removed patients who began nivolumab under 1 year after ASCT.

The rearrangement links TRBV9 to TRBJ2-7; 12 nucleotides agree with TRBD2. The sample in question was peripheral blood mononuclear cells (PBMCs), obtained at baseline. This receptor was taken from a human donor with classical Hodgkin lymphoma. CDR3 residues: CASSLHRTSGNLEQYF. DNA for the CDR3: TGTGCCAGCAGCCTTCATCGGACTAGCGGGAATCTAGAGCAGTACTTC.